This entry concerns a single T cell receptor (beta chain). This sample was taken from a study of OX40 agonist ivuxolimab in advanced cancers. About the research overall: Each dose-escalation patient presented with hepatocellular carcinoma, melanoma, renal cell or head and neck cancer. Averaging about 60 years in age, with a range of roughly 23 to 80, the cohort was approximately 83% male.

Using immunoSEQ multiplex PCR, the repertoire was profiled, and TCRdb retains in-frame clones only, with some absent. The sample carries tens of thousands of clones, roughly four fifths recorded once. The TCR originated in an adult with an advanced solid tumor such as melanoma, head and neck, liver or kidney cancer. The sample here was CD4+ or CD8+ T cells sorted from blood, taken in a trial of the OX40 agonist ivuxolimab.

The CDR3 region has the DNA TGTGCCAGCAGTTACTCGCTAGCGGCGGTCACCGGGGAGCTGTTTTTT. Translation: CASSYSLAAVTGELFF. The chain links TRBV6-5 to TRBJ2-2; 7 bases align to TRBD2. The germline CDR1 and CDR2 sequences are MNHEY and SVGAGI. V was pared by 0 bases and J by 4 bases, with 5 bases of the junction left unmatched. The length of the CDR3 is 16 residues.